Listed here is a single T cell receptor beta chain. Its matching antigen is unknown. The data were taken from a study of cytomegalovirus exposure and HLA in healthy donors. Study-level findings and limits: One later analysis reportedly identified an Asian-associated ancestry cluster that showed fewer N-insertions than the approximately 700-donor mean. The study designated roughly 160 TCR beta chains cytomegalovirus-associated. Some highly shared sequence variants likely arose as a pipeline artifact.

The primer mix had 60 Vbeta and 13 Jbeta primers. Original methodology: A follow-up analysis tallied some 80 million unique TCR beta chains, roughly 9.9 million shared. Only in-frame clones appear in the TCRdb table, and some are missing; sequencing was by immunoSEQ multiplex PCR. That table furnishes V, J and clone size, whereas the DNA furnished D and trimming. Of 150,000 to 200,000 clones listed, 81% are singletons. J lost 4 bases, V lost 4 bases, and 4 bases had no gene match. CDR1 and CDR2 (germline): LNHDA, SQIVND (reference sequence). The CDR3 is 14 amino acids. The TCR sequence derives from a woman between 18 and 29 years old in good health and CMV-seropositive. This rearrangement joins TRBV19 to TRBJ1-1, with 9 positions matching TRBD1. Sequencing was carried out using PBMCs. The chain's CDR3 is CASSNDRGGTEAFF. As DNA, the CDR3 is TGTGCCAGTAGTAACGACAGGGGGGGCACTGAAGCTTTCTTT. The full variable domain, rest sourced from reference TRBV19 and TRBJ1-1, is DGGITQSPKYLFRKEGQNVTLSCEQNLNHDAMYWYRQDPGQGLRLIYYSQIVNDFQKGDIAEGYSVSREKKESFPLTVTSAQKNPTAFYLCASSNDRGGTEAFFGQGTRLTVV.